The 10 T cell receptor beta chains below come from one sample, sequenced in a study of T cells in Graves' hyperthyroidism and ophthalmopathy (dated by TCRdb to about 2019). Libraries were built with multiplex PCR. Instrument on record: Illumina HiSeq 2000. The TCR beta CDR3 regions were amplified from RNA transcripts. For the first round of RT-PCR on the TCR CDR3, the HTBI primer set was used together with the Qiagen OneStep RT-PCR kit. TCRdb took the public reads, trimmed them with fastp at Q25, ran MiXCR for clone calling and kept in-frame beta chains. Merged by CDR3 protein, the rows form single entries marked with the most common genes and DNA. The sample includes 250,000 to 350,000 distinct CDR3 sequences, with roughly 22% observed a single time. Around 62% of the sample is taken by the ten largest. The sample comprised blood. All receptors come from a man younger than 40 with Graves' ophthalmopathy.

This clonotype was seen a few times. CDR3 nucleotides: TGTGCCAGCAGCGTATCCTGGGGGATTGAGACGGCTTTCTTT. Residues: CASSVSWGIETAFF. This rearrangement joins TRBV9 to TRBJ1-1, with a weak D call TRBD1 (5 bases). The CDR3 has 14 amino acids. In germline, CDR1 is SGDLS, CDR2 YYNGEE. Trimming took off 1 base at V and 11 bases at J, with 18 bases between the two ends.

This clonotype was observed at least ten times. CDR3 in amino acids: CASSTGRRDNQPQHF. Written as DNA, the CDR3 is TGTGCCAGTAGTACGGGTCGCAGGGACAATCAGCCCCAGCATTTT. The chain combines TRBV19 with TRBJ1-5; perhaps TRBD1 as D (5 bases). V shed 4 bases and J shed 3 bases, with 13 bases lying between them. Germline lookup yields CDR1 LNHDA and CDR2 SQIVND (reference sequence). This CDR3 has 15 residues.

This clonotype was detected many times. The chain joins TRBV29-1 to TRBJ1-1; 9 nucleotides align to TRBD1. V was clipped by 7 bases and J by 2 bases; unmatched bases: 5. The germline V gene encodes CDR1 SQVTM and CDR2 ANQGSEA. The CDR3 runs 13 residues. CDR3 in amino acids: CSAGTGYNTEAFF. The CDR3 DNA reads TGCAGCGCTGGGACAGGGTATAACACTGAAGCTTTCTTT.

V usage is TRBV3-1 and J usage is TRBJ1-4; the D gene is possibly TRBD1 (6 bases). The CDR3 contains 14 residues. Germline V gene lookup returns CDR1 LGHDT and CDR2 YNNKEL (reference sequence). The V end lost 6 bases, the J end lost 7 bases, and 15 bases lay between the germline ends. Here the CDR3 reads CASRPTGGVEKLFF. In DNA, the CDR3 is TGTGCCAGCAGACCGACAGGAGGGGTTGAAAAACTGTTTTTT.

This clonotype was counted a few times. The chain couples TRBV4-1 to TRBJ1-1; D is unclear. Germline V gene sequence: CDR1 MGHRA, CDR2 YSYEKL. This CDR3 has 13 residues. Trimming stripped 7 bases from V and 1 base from J, with 10 bases between. The CDR3 DNA sequence: TGCGCCAGCACCGAGGACGGGAACACTGAAGCTTTCTTT. Its protein is CASTEDGNTEAFF.

The chain carries TRBV6-5 and TRBJ2-1, with TRBD2 matching 8 bases. V gave up 4 bases and J gave up 8 bases; unmatched junction bases: 7. This CDR3 contains 14 residues. From germline, CDR1 is MNHEY and CDR2 SVGAGI. CDR3 protein: CASSSREGLHEQFF. CDR3 sequence (DNA): TGTGCCAGCAGTTCCCGGGAGGGCCTGCATGAGCAGTTCTTC.

The chain combines TRBV30 with TRBJ1-3; D is possibly TRBD1 (6 bases). This CDR3 comprises 15 residues. Germline V lookup: CDR1 GTSNPN, CDR2 SVGIG (reference sequence). V shed 3 bases and J shed 1 base, with 13 bases lying between them. The CDR3 reads CAWRQGPPSGNTIYF. CDR3 sequence (DNA): TGTGCCTGGAGACAGGGTCCACCTTCTGGAAACACCATATATTTT.

This clonotype came up many times. The rearrangement uses TRBV2 and TRBJ2-7; D possibly uses TRBD1 or TRBD2 (5 bases each). From germline, CDR1 is SNHLY and CDR2 FYNNEI. The CDR3 contains 12 residues. The V gene lost 8 bases and the J gene lost 9 bases, with 17 bases spanning the gap. CDR3 residues: CASGLDTAGQYF. The CDR3 DNA reads as TGTGCCAGCGGACTGGACACGGCAGGGCAGTACTTC.

This clonotype came up many times. V gene TRBV5-1 combines with J gene TRBJ2-2; D is ambiguous. This CDR3 is built from 13 residues. The V gene's germline CDR1 is SGHRS and CDR2 YFSETQ. The V end was cut by 3 bases, the J end by 1 base, with 4 bases between. This CDR3 reads CASSSGNTGELFF. The CDR3, as DNA: TGCGCCAGCAGCTCGGGGAACACCGGGGAGCTGTTTTTT.

This clonotype was counted ten times or more. The chain couples TRBV7-9 to TRBJ2-7, with 11 bases lining up with TRBD2. The V gene's germline CDR1 is SEHNR and CDR2 FQNEAQ (reference sequence). V lost 4 bases to trimming and J lost 2 bases; unmatched junction nucleotides: 1. The CDR3 has 14 amino acids. CDR3: CASSSGLAAYEQYF. The CDR3 nucleotides read TGTGCCAGCAGCTCGGGACTAGCGGCCTACGAGCAGTACTTC.